A selection of T cell receptor beta chains follows, all from one sample in a study of neurological immune-mediated disorders. TCRdb used MiXCR to reprocess the 5' RACE reads, holding one entry per CDR3 protein. The sample records around 55,000 distinct CDR3 sequences, more than 3% being singletons. The sequenced sample was CD4+ T cells from blood. Receptors originate from a woman aged 40 to 50 with multiple sclerosis. Both conserved end residues are part of each CDR3. D genes are given only for firm matches. The size entry is marked missing in some rows and otherwise reads once, few, many or a size class.

CDR3 length	clone size	V gene	J gene	D gene	CDR3 DNA	CDR3 protein
16	.	TRBV12-3/TRBV12-4	TRBJ2-3	.	TGTGCCAGCAGAACAACGGGCCTCGGGGGCACAGATACGCAGTATTTT	CASRTTGLGGTDTQYF
13	many	TRBV29-1	TRBJ2-1	.	TGCAGCGTCGCGGTGGACAGATACAATGAGCAGTTCTTC	CSVAVDRYNEQFF
13	many	TRBV3-1	TRBJ2-1	.	TGTGCCAGCAGCCTCAGGAAGGGGCCCCCAAGGTTCTTC	CASSLRKGPPRFF
18	many	TRBV20-1	TRBJ2-5	.	TGCAGTGCTAGAGCGGCAGGGGGCCCACTAGCGGACCAAGAGACCCAGTACTTC	CSARAAGGPLADQETQYF
15	few	TRBV9	TRBJ1-4	.	TGTGCCAGCAGCGTCGGTCAGCCAACTAATGAAAAACTGTTTTTT	CASSVGQPTNEKLFF
13	many	TRBV29-1	TRBJ1-3	.	TGCAGCGTTGTTCTGAGCTCTGGAAACACCATATATTTT	CSVVLSSGNTIYF
14	many	TRBV20-1	TRBJ1-1	.	TGCAGTGCTAGAGACGAGGGTTTGAACACTGAAGCTTTCTTT	CSARDEGLNTEAFF
14	many	TRBV5-1	TRBJ2-7	TRBD1	TGCGCCAGCAGCCAACGACAGGGAAATTACGAGCAGTACTTC	CASSQRQGNYEQYF
10	many	TRBV29-1	TRBJ1-1	.	TGCAGCGTTGGGAGGGAGGACGCTTTCTTT	CSVGREDAFF
13	many	TRBV25-1	TRBJ2-3	.	TGTGCCAGCAGGAGGACTAGCACAGATACGCAGTATTTT	CASRRTSTDTQYF
13	many	TRBV29-1	TRBJ1-5	.	TGCAGCGGTGGACTAAGGAGCAATCAGCCCCAGCATTTT	CSGGLRSNQPQHF
14	many	TRBV5-1	TRBJ2-5	.	TGCGCCAGCAGCCTGGTTGGGGGAGAAGAGACCCAGTACTTC	CASSLVGGEETQYF
15	many	TRBV5-5	TRBJ2-3	.	TGTGCCAGCAGCAAAGCTAGGGCTAGCACAGATACGCAGTATTTT	CASSKARASTDTQYF
15	many	TRBV9	TRBJ2-1	.	TGTGCCAGCAGCGTCACAGGGAGTCTATACAATGAGCAGTTCTTC	CASSVTGSLYNEQFF
16	many	TRBV4-1	TRBJ2-7	TRBD1	TGCGCCAGCAGCCAGTCTGGACAGGCTTCCTTCTACGAGCAGTACTTC	CASSQSGQASFYEQYF
16	many	TRBV6-2/TRBV6-3	TRBJ2-1	TRBD2	TGTGCCAGCAGTTACGCTAGCGGGGGGGCCACCGATGAGCAGTTCTTC	CASSYASGGATDEQFF
12	.	TRBV6-6	TRBJ2-4	TRBD1	TGTGCCAGCAGCCTCCGGGACAGAATTCAGTACTTC	CASSLRDRIQYF
15	many	TRBV18	TRBJ1-1	TRBD1	TGTGCCAGCTCACCCTCGACAGGGGTGAACACTGAAGCTTTCTTT	CASSPSTGVNTEAFF
14	many	TRBV14	TRBJ1-6	.	TGTGCCAGCAGCCAAGTTTTCTCTAATTCACCCCTCCACTTT	CASSQVFSNSPLHF
12	.	TRBV27	TRBJ2-7	.	TGTGCCAGCAGTTCGTCAACGGACGAGCAGTACTTC	CASSSSTDEQYF
17	many	TRBV7-3	TRBJ2-3	.	TGTGCCAGCAGCTTAAACCCTTGGCGGGGTAGCACAGATACGCAGTATTTT	CASSLNPWRGSTDTQYF
13	many	TRBV29-1	TRBJ2-6	.	TGCAGCGTTGCCCTCTCTGGGGCCAACGTCCTGACTTTC	CSVALSGANVLTF
14	many	TRBV20-1	TRBJ1-1	.	TGCAGTGCTAGGAAGGGGGGAATGAACACTGAAGCTTTCTTT	CSARKGGMNTEAFF
15	many	TRBV15	TRBJ1-5	.	TGTGCCACCAGCCCGGGGGGGCATAGCAATCAGCCCCAGCATTTT	CATSPGGHSNQPQHF
16	few	TRBV19	TRBJ2-1	TRBD2	TGTGCCAGTAGTGTACGACTAGCGGGGCTTTACAATGAGCAGTTCTTC	CASSVRLAGLYNEQFF
15	many	TRBV7-9	TRBJ2-7	.	TGTGCCAGCAGCTTAGTCAGAGGGGACTCCTACGAGCAGTACTTC	CASSLVRGDSYEQYF